A selection of T cell receptor beta chains follows, all from one sample in a study of long-term antiretroviral therapy in people with HIV. The data were produced by immunoSEQ multiplex PCR, yet TCRdb's version contains in-frame clones alone and is incomplete. The data hold about 27,000 clones, with around 86% observed a single time. The sequences come from unsorted PBMCs, collected 2.9 years after starting antiretroviral therapy. These receptor sequences come from a middle-aged man with HIV. Each CDR3 is given with its conserved first and last residue. The order of the fields is clone size, V gene, CDR3 protein. The size of a clone is reported for some rows only, either as once, few or many, or as a class for expanded clones.

>once|TRBV7-2
CASSLLVRLASNNEQFF
>NA|TRBV10-3
CAISGEEDTQYF
>NA|TRBV30
CAWSVGQNYGYTF
>NA|TRBV6-5
CASIFAGAGNQPQHF
>NA|TRBV4-1
CASSPGQGGGYEQYF
>NA|TRBV4-3
CASSQWGQGGLNTQYF
>NA|TRBV7-2
CASSLGGARGNQPQHF
>NA|TRBV29-1
CSGVQGNNYGYTF
>NA|TRBV7-6
CASSAFATNEKLFF
>few|TRBV7-9
CASSPWGAGQSGNTIYF
>NA|TRBV5-1
CASSLASRQGNQPQHF
>NA|TRBV7-2
CASSLATSGGAGEQFF
>NA|TRBV5-4
CASSLGGRYNSPLHF
>NA|TRBV7-2
CASRFRGGQETQYF
>few|TRBV7-8
CASSLATGRGLEANYGYTF
>NA|TRBV18
CASSTRWTASQEKLFF
>NA|TRBV5-1
CASSLLSGSSGELFF
>NA|TRBV2
CASSESEGSYGYTF
>NA|TRBV28
CASQGYRATEAFF
>NA|TRBV5-5
CASSLWGDGYTF
>NA|TRBV18
CASSQRSVNTEAFF
>NA|TRBV13
CASSVTGSLNTEAFF
>NA|TRBV4-3
CASSQDEGANVLTF
>NA|TRBV5-1
CASSLGVANYGYTF
>NA|TRBV11-2
CASSLPRGVSDEQFF
>NA|TRBV5-1
CASSLSTAAGGPSGELFF
>NA|TRBV7-7
CASSLSGFGTGELFF
>NA|TRBV5-6
CASRTTGGTEAFF
>NA|TRBV13
CASSLRQRKNIQYF
>NA|TRBV29-1
CSVAGGGLDF
>NA|TRBV19
CASSMRIMNEQYF
>NA|TRBV30
CAWSPGTVQQPQHF
>NA|TRBV6-5
CASSPWTGGYYGYTF
>once|TRBV5-1
CASSVDRGVTDTQYF
>NA|TRBV7-2
CASCRGGGTDTQYF
>NA|TRBV5-1
CASSSGQGKNNEQFF
>NA|TRBV5-1
CASSLSGGTEAFF
>NA|TRBV4-3
CASSQESGGSSYEQYF
>NA|TRBV2
CASSSKNTEAFF
>NA|TRBV5-1
CASSAGTYNEQFF
>NA|TRBV1
CTSSPQDRVSSEQYF
>NA|TRBV19
CASSRSGGLSNQPQHF
>NA|TRBV18
CASSPPAQGITEAFF
>few|TRBV27
CASGPGRTYEQYF
>NA|TRBV5-3
CVHRTGDYGYTF
>few|TRBV4-1
CASSQRTILNTEAFF
>NA|TRBV7-9
CARMVSYEQYF
>NA|TRBV5-6
CASNRTEETQYF
>NA|TRBV5-1
CASSLYVRGETQYF
>few|TRBV6-1
CASSGRALGNQPQHF
>NA|TRBV7-2
CASSSPPGGQDSPLHF